This T cell receptor beta chain came from a study of T-cell memory formation after mild COVID-19. Study-wide background: Clusters of TCRs were largely donor specific.

This clonotype was observed a few times. Its antigen remains unknown. Points from the study as a whole: Whether second-wave clones peaking at day 37 were SARS-CoV-2 specific went unconfirmed. Certain responding clones were present in pre-infection memory, suggesting participation of cross-reactive memory.

Each CDR3 protein gets one entry after TCRdb re-called the 5' RACE reads with MiXCR. The data contain approximately 400,000 distinct CDR3 sequences, approximately 25% of them singletons. In germline, CDR1 is SGHTA, CDR2 FQGNSA. The CDR3 runs to 15 residues. V was clipped by 5 bases and J by 4 bases; unmatched bases: 6. The clonotype was recovered from an adult woman who had mild COVID-19 (a few samples of this study predate the infection). Cell type and time point are not known. Material for sequencing was PBMCs or a T cell subset sorted from them (not recorded which). The genes are TRBV7-2 and TRBJ2-3; 10 bases map to TRBD2. CDR3 region: CASSVGTSVPDTQYF. The CDR3 DNA reads TGTGCCAGCAGCGTCGGGACTAGCGTTCCAGATACGCAGTATTTT. The whole variable domain, remainder taken from reference TRBV7-2 and TRBJ2-3, is GAGVSQSPSNKVTEKGKDVELRCDPISGHTALYWYRQSLGQGLEFLIYFQGNSAPDKSGLPSDRFSAERTGGSVSTLTIQRTQQEDSAVYLCASSVGTSVPDTQYFGPGTRLTVL.